The T cell receptor (beta chain) described here comes from a study of T cell responses to AZD1222 COVID-19 vaccine (dated by TCRdb to the early 2020s). For the wider study: AZD1222 recipients with second doses at about 4 weeks or about 12 weeks were pooled, because spike-specific TCR depth and breadth did not differ between schedules. A total of approximately 230 trial participants underwent TCR sequencing, of whom about 210 received two doses of AZD1222 and about 25 received two doses of the MenACWY control vaccine. Enrollment into the trials was organized by age into subgroups of 18-55, 56-69 and 70-plus years, and those subgroups contained roughly 150, 30 and 60 TCR-sequenced participants, respectively. What the authors observed across the whole study: Spike-specific TCR breadth and depth rose significantly after two AZD1222 doses compared with day 0 and with MenACWY recipients. Reportedly, almost half of the unique spike-specific TCRs recognized epitopes lying outside the regions that are mutated in the B.1.351 and B.1.1.7 variants. The 56-69-year group was small, and its depth increase did not reach significance, likely because of low power. Because no day 14 peak-response samples were available, repertoires were characterized only after the peak T cell response. Participants were mostly white British and included more females than males, and it was suggested by the authors that clonal diversity may have been underestimated. CD4 TCRs associated with the vaccine covered the entire spike protein, and the dominant responses were in regions 160-218 and 743-854. Only five to seven AZD1222 recipients were SARS-CoV-2 seropositive at baseline, limiting conclusions about previously exposed vaccinees.

Concerning this clone itself: The specificity of this receptor is unknown. No base quality values were provided; no much bigger clone lies one nucleotide off.

The CDR3 regions of human TCRbeta chains were subjected to immunosequencing. Concerning the study's data processing: TCRs in the repertoires were matched against a reference library of SARS-CoV-2-specific TCRs that had been generated with the MIRA antigen-specificity platform. Breadth meant the fraction of unique TCRs that were SARS-CoV-2-associated, whereas depth meant the fraction of total T cells that were SARS-CoV-2-associated. Using the MIRA data, each spike-specific TCR was assigned both to the spike region to which the TCR was reactive and to a CD4 or CD8 class. Log10-transformed breadth and depth values were compared by one-way ANOVA with Sidak's multiple comparisons tests. The table was pulled from immuneACCESS by TCRdb, which kept in-frame rearrangements only. Such tables lose some clones; where checked, under half of the loss comes from unresolved V genes, and the rest has no known cause. That table supplies the V and J calls and clone size; D and trimming were determined from the DNA. Counted in this sample were 70,000 to 90,000 clones; roughly nine tenths of them appeared once. 2% to 2.5% of the sample comes from the top ten.

From the cysteine through the phenylalanine, the CDR3 covers 14 amino acids. Only the CDR3 part of the read is kept: 42 bases, read in frame from the first base. The germline V gene supplies CDR1 WSHSY and CDR2 SAAADI. V loses 2 bases, J loses 6 bases, and the germline ends lie 11 bases apart. The time point label, as the study defines it: baseline before first vaccination. Vaccinee samples were obtained from the UK trials COV001 and COV002, which included a single-blind randomized controlled phase 2/3 trial of AZD1222 (ChAdOx1 nCoV-19) in healthy adults. For TCRbeta chain sequencing, PBMC samples from trial participants were taken at day 0 and at day 28 after the second dose.

The chain is made from TRBV10-2 and TRBJ1-5; a confident D gene designation cannot be given. This sequence originates from an adult in good health. Sequencing used peripheral blood, obtained on day 0 of AZD1222 vaccination. CDR3 protein: CASSEQGIGQPQHF. The nucleotides are TGCGCCAGCAGTGAGCAAGGGATAGGTCAGCCCCAGCATTTT.